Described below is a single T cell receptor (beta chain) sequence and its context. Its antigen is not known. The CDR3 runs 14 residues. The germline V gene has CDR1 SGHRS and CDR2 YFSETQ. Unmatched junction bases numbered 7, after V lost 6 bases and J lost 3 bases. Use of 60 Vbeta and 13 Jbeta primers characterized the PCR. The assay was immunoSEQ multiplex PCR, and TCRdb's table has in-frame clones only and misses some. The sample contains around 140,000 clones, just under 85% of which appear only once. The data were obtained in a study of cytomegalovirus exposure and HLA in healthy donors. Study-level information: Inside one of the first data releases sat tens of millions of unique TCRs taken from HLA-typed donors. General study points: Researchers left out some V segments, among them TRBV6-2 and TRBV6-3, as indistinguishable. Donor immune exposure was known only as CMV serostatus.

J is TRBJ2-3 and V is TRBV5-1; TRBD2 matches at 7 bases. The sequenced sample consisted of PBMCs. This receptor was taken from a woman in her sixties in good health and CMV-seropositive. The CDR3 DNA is TGCGCCAGCACTCCTCTCGGGGGGACAGATACGCAGTATTTT. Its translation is CASTPLGGTDTQYF.